This T cell receptor beta chain is drawn from a study of human T cells and chemical hapten exposure. TCRdb analysed the RACE reads with MiXCR anew, one entry per CDR3 protein. Found here are 380,000 or so distinct CDR3 sequences, around 5.5% of them singletons; the top ten hold more than 8%. The CDR3 extends over 15 amino acids. Germline lookup yields CDR1 MNHEY and CDR2 SVGEGT. V was pared by 3 bases and J by 3 bases, with 3 bases of the junction left unmatched. As for time point: pre-sensitization, week 0. Documented treatment: therapeutic diphenylcyclopropenone sensitization with weekly scalp DPC. In this sample, this clonotype turned up a few times.

The starting material was whole blood, obtained in connection with sensitization to the hapten diphenylcyclopropenone (DPC). The receptor's source is a woman under 30 with alopecia areata. Some clones in this sample may be carry-over from other donors' samples. J is TRBJ2-1 and V is TRBV6-2 or TRBV6-3; TRBD2 agrees at 9 bases. CDR3 sequence (DNA): TGTGCCAGCAGTTATACGCGGGGGGGCTACAATGAGCAGTTCTTC. Protein: CASSYTRGGYNEQFF.